This is a list of T cell receptor beta chains from one sample in a study of response to subunit inactivated influenza vaccine. TCRdb redid the calling of the RT-PCR reads with MiXCR, one entry per CDR3 protein. The top ten clones hold around 10% of a sample with roughly 700,000 distinct CDR3 sequences, about a sixth of them seen once. The sample consisted of PBMCs from blood, taken about 11 days after vaccination. Every receptor here comes from a man aged 50-59 years who received an inactivated influenza vaccine. CDR3s include the opening cysteine and the closing phenylalanine or tryptophan. The D gene is left open where the match is weak. The size field is filled for only some rows; it gives once, few, many or a size class.

size	V	D	J	CDR3	DNA
-	TRBV21-1	-	TRBJ2-1	CASSKPPGLAGERYNEQFF	TGTGCCAGCAGCAAACCACCGGGACTAGCGGGAGAAAGGTACAATGAGCAGTTCTTC
many	TRBV7-9	-	TRBJ2-1	CASSSRDLYNEQFF	TGTGCCAGCAGCTCCCGGGACTTATACAATGAGCAGTTCTTC
many	TRBV7-9	-	TRBJ1-1	CASRRDLNTEAFF	TGTGCCAGCAGACGGGATCTTAACACTGAAGCTTTCTTT
few	TRBV6-5	-	TRBJ2-7	CASSYLATGPSYEQYF	TGTGCCAGCAGTTACCTCGCAACGGGTCCCTCCTACGAGCAGTACTTC
few	TRBV21-1	-	TRBJ2-1	CASSPAARRDEFF	TGTGCCAGCAGTCCGGCGGCGAGGCGGGACGAGTTCTTC
-	TRBV7-2	-	TRBJ2-3	CASSSTDGLGDNTQYF	TGTGCCAGCAGCTCGACGGACGGATTGGGCGACAATACGCAGTATTTT
-	TRBV20-1	-	TRBJ2-3	CSAISSFGGDTQYF	TGCAGTGCTATCTCCTCCTTTGGGGGAGATACGCAGTATTTT
many	TRBV6-1	-	TRBJ1-2	CASSEGRNLFYGYTF	TGTGCCAGCAGTGAGGGACGGAACCTCTTCTATGGCTACACCTTC
-	TRBV20-1	TRBD1	TRBJ1-6	CSARAGQGSNSPLHF	TGCAGTGCTAGAGCTGGACAGGGGAGCAACTCACCCCTCCACTTT
-	TRBV20-1	-	TRBJ1-1	CSASALTGANTEAFF	TGCAGTGCTAGCGCGCTGACAGGAGCGAACACTGAAGCTTTCTTT
few	TRBV2	-	TRBJ1-2	CASSENPGSDYTF	TGTGCCAGCAGTGAAAACCCAGGGAGTGACTACACCTTC
many	TRBV6-2/TRBV6-3	TRBD2	TRBJ2-1	CASSQGLAGISSYNEQFF	TGTGCCAGCAGTCAGGGACTAGCGGGGATCAGCTCCTACAATGAGCAGTTCTTC
-	TRBV29-1	TRBD1	TRBJ2-2	CSVDPGQGAVGELFF	TGCAGCGTAGATCCGGGACAGGGGGCGGTCGGGGAGCTGTTTTTT
few	TRBV27	-	TRBJ2-1	CASSIGTDEQFF	TGTGCCAGCAGTATCGGGACGGATGAGCAGTTCTTC
many	TRBV9	-	TRBJ2-5	CASSVGSGGPQETQYF	TGTGCCAGCAGCGTAGGTTCGGGGGGCCCACAAGAGACCCAGTACTTC
-	TRBV14	-	TRBJ2-7	CASSQGIGTGSSYEQYF	TGTGCCAGCAGCCAAGGAATCGGGACGGGGAGCTCCTACGAGCAGTACTTC
-	TRBV28	-	TRBJ2-7	CASRGSLGPTGEQYF	TGTGCCAGCAGGGGGTCTCTGGGACCCACAGGCGAGCAGTACTTC
-	TRBV6-5	-	TRBJ1-1	CASSYPFGGNTEAFF	TGTGCCAGCAGTTACCCCTTCGGGGGGAACACTGAAGCTTTCTTT
few	TRBV11-3	-	TRBJ2-1	CASSARVSTYNEQFF	TGTGCCAGCAGCGCGCGGGTGTCCACCTACAATGAGCAGTTCTTC
few	TRBV7-2	TRBD2	TRBJ2-2	CASQPRGTSRNTGELFF	TGTGCCTCACAGCCCAGGGGGACTAGCAGGAACACCGGGGAGCTGTTTTTT
once	TRBV20-1	-	TRBJ2-3	CSAVSGYGGTDTQYF	TGCAGTGCTGTATCAGGGTATGGGGGCACAGATACGCAGTATTTT
-	TRBV29-1	-	TRBJ2-1	CSVEGSGLVGLGGEQFF	TGCAGCGTTGAAGGGTCCGGGCTAGTAGGTCTAGGGGGGGAGCAGTTCTTC
few	TRBV6-1	TRBD2	TRBJ2-3	CASRRLASTDTQYF	TGTGCCAGCAGAAGACTAGCTAGCACAGATACGCAGTATTTT
-	TRBV4-3	TRBD1	TRBJ2-7	CASSQEGTVSSEQYF	TGCGCCAGCAGCCAAGAAGGGACAGTGTCGAGTGAGCAGTACTTC
-	TRBV25-1	-	TRBJ2-3	CASRRVGGDTQYF	TGTGCCAGCAGGAGGGTTGGGGGAGATACGCAGTATTTT
-	TRBV27	TRBD1	TRBJ1-1	CASRGQGIMNTEAFF	TGTGCCAGCAGAGGACAGGGGATTATGAACACTGAAGCTTTCTTT
few	TRBV9	-	TRBJ2-3	CASSTRDGKDTQYF	TGTGCCAGCAGCACCCGGGACGGAAAGGATACGCAGTATTTT
many	TRBV4-2	-	TRBJ2-2	CASSQEPQRVGTGELFF	TGTGCCAGCAGCCAAGAGCCACAGCGGGTTGGCACCGGGGAGCTGTTTTTT
-	TRBV3-1	-	TRBJ2-7	CASSQIDGEQYF	TGTGCCAGCAGCCAGATCGACGGCGAGCAGTACTTC